The sequence of this T cell receptor (beta chain) was determined in a study of metastatic and nonmetastatic thyroid tumors. Across the whole study: A comparison of repertoires was made across blood and tumor or nodule tissue from malignant and benign thyroid patients. Regarding the study as a whole: Significantly higher TCR beta diversity was reportedly seen in malignant thyroid tumors than benign nodules, in blood and tumor.

This clone occurred many times. Its antigen is undetermined. This CDR3 is built from 13 residues. With 5 bases removed from V and 7 bases from J, the gap between germline ends came to 15 bases. CDR1 SGHRS and CDR2 YFSETQ come from the germline V gene. Thyroid surgery had not been preceded by any treatment in any patient. Original processing notes: Across clinicopathological groups, CDR3 differences served as the basis for building a distant-metastasis classifier for papillary thyroid cancer. TCRdb used MiXCR to call clones anew from the PCR reads. Here the V and J calls rest on TCRdb's processing, not on the authors' analysis. The table lists about 25,000 clones, approximately 20% of them singletons.

This sequence joins TRBV5-1 and TRBJ2-5, with D maybe TRBD1 (5 bases). The sequenced material came from blood. This TCR was sampled from a male donor with papillary thyroid cancer or a benign thyroid nodule (not recorded which). Some clones in this sample may be carry-over from other donors' samples. CDR3 region: CASRKAPTGTQYF. CDR3 nucleotides: TGCGCCAGCAGGAAGGCACCTACAGGGACCCAGTACTTC.